The clone carrying this T cell receptor (beta chain) has a handful of counts. Its antigen is undetermined. The sample originates from a study of naive and memory T cell subsets. Study results and limitations: Findings for naive and memory subsets could not be checked against ground truth. From naive to CM, EM and EMRA, diversity decreased and Gini increased. In naive cells, over 85% of TCR sequences were seen only once.

Both TRBC1 and TRBC2 were covered by a beta constant-region primer of two equimolar oligonucleotides. Ligated cDNA was amplified by four rounds of PCR with nested alpha and beta constant-region primers and SP2. Ligation attached a single-stranded oligonucleotide with a 12-nucleotide UMI and the SP2 primer to the cDNA 3' end. TCRdb redid the calling of the UMI-ligation and nested PCR reads with MiXCR, one entry per CDR3 protein. Among 80,000 to 95,000 distinct CDR3 sequences listed, around 9% were seen once. This CDR3 has 14 amino acids. Trimming removed 4 bases from V and 7 bases from J; junction bases left unmatched: 6. The germline gives CDR1 DFQATT, CDR2 SNEGSKA (reference sequence).

Sequenced: naive CD8+ T cells from blood. This clonotype was sampled from a human donor in good health. The V call is TRBV20-1, the J call TRBJ2-1; 11 bases line up with TRBD2. CDR3 sequence (DNA): TGCAGTGCTAAAACTAGCGGGAGTTGGAATGAGCAGTTCTTC. Translation gives CSAKTSGSWNEQFF.